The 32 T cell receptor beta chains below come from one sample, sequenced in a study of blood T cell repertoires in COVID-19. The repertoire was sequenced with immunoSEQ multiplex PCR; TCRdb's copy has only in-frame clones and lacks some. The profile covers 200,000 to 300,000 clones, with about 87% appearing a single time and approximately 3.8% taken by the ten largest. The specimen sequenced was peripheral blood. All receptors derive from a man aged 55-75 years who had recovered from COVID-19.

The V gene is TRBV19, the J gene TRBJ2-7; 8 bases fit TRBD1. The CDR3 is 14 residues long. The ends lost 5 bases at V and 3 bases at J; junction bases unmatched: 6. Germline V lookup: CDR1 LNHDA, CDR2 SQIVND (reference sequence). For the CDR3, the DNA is TGTGCCAGTAGTGTGGGACAGGTCTTCTACGAGCAGTACTTC. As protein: CASSVGQVFYEQYF.

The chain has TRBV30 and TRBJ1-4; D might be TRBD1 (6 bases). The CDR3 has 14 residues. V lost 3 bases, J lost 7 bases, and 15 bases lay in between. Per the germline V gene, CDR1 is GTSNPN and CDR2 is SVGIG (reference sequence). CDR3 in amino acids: CAWSRGGAGEKLFF. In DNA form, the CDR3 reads TGTGCCTGGAGCCGAGGGGGGGCGGGTGAAAAACTGTTTTTT.

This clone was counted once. CDR3 residues: CASSLGYGTEAFF. In DNA form, the CDR3 reads TGTGCCAGCAGCTTAGGCTACGGCACTGAAGCTTTCTTT. The chain links TRBV7-6 to TRBJ1-1; D uncertain. The CDR3 totals 13 residues. Trimming removed 1 base at V and 4 bases at J, with 7 bases between. Germline CDR1 is SGHVS and CDR2 is FNYEAQ.

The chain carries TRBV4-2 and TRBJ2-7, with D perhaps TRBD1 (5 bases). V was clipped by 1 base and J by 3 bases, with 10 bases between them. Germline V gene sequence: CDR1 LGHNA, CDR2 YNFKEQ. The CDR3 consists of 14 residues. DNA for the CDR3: TGTGCCAGCAGCCAAGGTTACAGGAGCTACGAGCAGTACTTC. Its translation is CASSQGYRSYEQYF.

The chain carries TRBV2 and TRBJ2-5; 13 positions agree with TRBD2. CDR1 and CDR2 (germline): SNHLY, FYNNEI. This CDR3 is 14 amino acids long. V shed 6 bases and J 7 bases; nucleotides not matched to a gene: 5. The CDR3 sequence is CASRGTSGVGTQYF. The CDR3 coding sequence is TGTGCCAGCAGAGGGACTAGCGGGGTTGGGACCCAGTACTTC.

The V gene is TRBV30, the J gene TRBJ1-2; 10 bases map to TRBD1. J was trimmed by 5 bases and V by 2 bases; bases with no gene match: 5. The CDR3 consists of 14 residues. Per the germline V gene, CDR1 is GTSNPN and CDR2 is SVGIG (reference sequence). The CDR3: CAWSFGGQGYGYTF. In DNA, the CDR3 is TGTGCCTGGAGTTTTGGGGGACAGGGGTATGGCTACACCTTC.

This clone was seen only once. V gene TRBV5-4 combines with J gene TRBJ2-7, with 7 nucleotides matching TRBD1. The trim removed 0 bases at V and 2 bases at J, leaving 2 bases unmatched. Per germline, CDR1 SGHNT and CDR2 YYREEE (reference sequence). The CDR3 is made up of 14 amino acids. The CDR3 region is CASSLDRGTYEQYF. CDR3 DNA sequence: TGTGCCAGCAGCTTGGACAGGGGAACCTACGAGCAGTACTTC.

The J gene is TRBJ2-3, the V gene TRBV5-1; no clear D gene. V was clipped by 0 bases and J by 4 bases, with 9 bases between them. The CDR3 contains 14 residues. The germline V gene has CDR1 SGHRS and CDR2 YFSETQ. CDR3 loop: CASSLAPWPDTQYF. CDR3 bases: TGCGCCAGCAGCTTGGCCCCGTGGCCAGATACGCAGTATTTT.

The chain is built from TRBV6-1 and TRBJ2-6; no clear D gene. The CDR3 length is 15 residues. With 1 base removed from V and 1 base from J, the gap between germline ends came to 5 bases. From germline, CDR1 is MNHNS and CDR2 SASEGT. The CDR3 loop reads CASSEGLSGANVLTF. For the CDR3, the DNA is TGTGCCAGCAGTGAAGGACTTTCTGGGGCCAACGTCCTGACTTTC.

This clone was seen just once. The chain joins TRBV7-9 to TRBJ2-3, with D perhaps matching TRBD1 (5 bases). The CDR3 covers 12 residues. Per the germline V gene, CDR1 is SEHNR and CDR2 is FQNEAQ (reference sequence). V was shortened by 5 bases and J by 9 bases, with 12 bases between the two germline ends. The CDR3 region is CASSPDRETQYF. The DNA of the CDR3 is TGTGCCAGCAGCCCCGACAGAGAGACGCAGTATTTT.

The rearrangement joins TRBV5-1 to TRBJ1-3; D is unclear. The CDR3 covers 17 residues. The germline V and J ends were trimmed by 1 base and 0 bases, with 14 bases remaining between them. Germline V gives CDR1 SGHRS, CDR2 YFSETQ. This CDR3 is CASSLRGEYLSGNTIYF. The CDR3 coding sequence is TGCGCCAGCAGCTTGCGGGGAGAGTACCTCTCTGGAAACACCATATATTTT.

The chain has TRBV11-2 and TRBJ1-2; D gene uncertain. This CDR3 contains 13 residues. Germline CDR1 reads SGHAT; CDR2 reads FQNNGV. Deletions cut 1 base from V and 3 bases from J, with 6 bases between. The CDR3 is CASSLAEYYGYTF. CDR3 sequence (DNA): TGTGCCAGCAGCTTAGCGGAGTACTATGGCTACACCTTC.

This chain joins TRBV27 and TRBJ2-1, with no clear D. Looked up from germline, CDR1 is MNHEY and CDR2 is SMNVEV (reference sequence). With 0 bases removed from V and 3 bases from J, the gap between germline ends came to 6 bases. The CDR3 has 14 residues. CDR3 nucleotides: TGTGCCAGCAGTTTATCCAGGCGCTACAATGAGCAGTTCTTC. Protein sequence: CASSLSRRYNEQFF.

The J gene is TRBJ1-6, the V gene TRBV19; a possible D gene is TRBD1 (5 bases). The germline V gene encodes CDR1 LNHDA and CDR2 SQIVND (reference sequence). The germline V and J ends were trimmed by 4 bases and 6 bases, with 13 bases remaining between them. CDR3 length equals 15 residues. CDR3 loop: CASSTRQGFNSPLHF. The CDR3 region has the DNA TGTGCCAGTAGTACTCGGCAGGGCTTTAATTCACCCCTCCACTTT.

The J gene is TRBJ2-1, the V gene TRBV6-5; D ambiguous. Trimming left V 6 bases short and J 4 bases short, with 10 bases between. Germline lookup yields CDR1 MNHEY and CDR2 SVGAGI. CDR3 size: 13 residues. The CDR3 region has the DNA TGTGCCAGCAGCCCCGTCGGGTACAATGAGCAGTTCTTC. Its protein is CASSPVGYNEQFF.

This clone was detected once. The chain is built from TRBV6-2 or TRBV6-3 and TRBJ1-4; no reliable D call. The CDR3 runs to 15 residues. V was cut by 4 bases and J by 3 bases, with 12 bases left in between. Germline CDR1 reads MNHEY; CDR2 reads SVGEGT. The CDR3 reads CASSSRATANEKLFF. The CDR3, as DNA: TGTGCCAGCAGTTCACGCGCCACCGCTAATGAAAAACTGTTTTTT.

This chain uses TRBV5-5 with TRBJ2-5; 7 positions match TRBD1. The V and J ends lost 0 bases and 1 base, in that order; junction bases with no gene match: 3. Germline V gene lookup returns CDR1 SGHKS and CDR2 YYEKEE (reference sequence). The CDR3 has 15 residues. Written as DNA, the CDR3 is TGTGCCAGCAGCTTGGGGCCAGGGGGCCAAGAGACCCAGTACTTC. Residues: CASSLGPGGQETQYF. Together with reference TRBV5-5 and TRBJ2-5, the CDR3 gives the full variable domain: DAGVTQSPTHLIKTRGQQVTLRCSPISGHKSVSWYQQVLGQGPQFIFQYYEKEERGRGNFPDRFSARQFPNYSSELNVNALLLGDSALYLCASSLGPGGQETQYFGPGTRLLVL.

CDR3 sequence (DNA): TGTGCCAGCAGCTCGGTCGCGGGCAATCAGCCCCAGCATTTT. Protein sequence: CASSSVAGNQPQHF. The genes are TRBV5-6 and TRBJ1-5; D unclear. The CDR3 length is 14 residues. The germline V gene encodes CDR1 SGHDT and CDR2 YYEEEE. Trimming shortened V by 3 bases and J by 2 bases, and 9 bases separated the two germline ends.

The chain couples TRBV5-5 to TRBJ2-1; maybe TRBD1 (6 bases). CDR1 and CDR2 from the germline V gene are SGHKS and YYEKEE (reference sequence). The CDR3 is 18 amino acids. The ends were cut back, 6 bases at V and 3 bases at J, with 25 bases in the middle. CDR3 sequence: CASTLLGVRQALYNEQFF. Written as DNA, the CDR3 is TGTGCCAGCACCCTTCTGGGGGTTCGACAGGCACTCTACAATGAGCAGTTCTTC.

The CDR3 DNA follows: TGTGCCAGTAGTATTAAGATCGGGGGGGGAAGCTCCTACAATGAGCAGTTCTTC. Translated: CASSIKIGGGSSYNEQFF. The chain links TRBV19 to TRBJ2-1, with 8 bases that match TRBD2. The trim removed 3 bases at V and 0 bases at J, leaving 10 bases unmatched. This CDR3 spans 18 amino acids. Germline CDR1 is LNHDA and CDR2 is SQIVND (reference sequence).

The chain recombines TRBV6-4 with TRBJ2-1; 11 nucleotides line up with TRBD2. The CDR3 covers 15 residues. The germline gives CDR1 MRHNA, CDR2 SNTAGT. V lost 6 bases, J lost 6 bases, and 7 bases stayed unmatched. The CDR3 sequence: CASSEQTSGINEQFF. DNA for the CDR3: TGTGCCAGCAGCGAACAGACTAGCGGGATCAATGAGCAGTTCTTC.

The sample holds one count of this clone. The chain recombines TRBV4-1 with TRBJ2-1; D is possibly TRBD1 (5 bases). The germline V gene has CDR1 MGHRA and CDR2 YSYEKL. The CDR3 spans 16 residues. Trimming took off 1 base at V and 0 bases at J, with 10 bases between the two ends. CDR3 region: CASSQVSGISYNEQFF. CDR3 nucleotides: TGCGCCAGCAGCCAAGTATCAGGGATCTCCTACAATGAGCAGTTCTTC.

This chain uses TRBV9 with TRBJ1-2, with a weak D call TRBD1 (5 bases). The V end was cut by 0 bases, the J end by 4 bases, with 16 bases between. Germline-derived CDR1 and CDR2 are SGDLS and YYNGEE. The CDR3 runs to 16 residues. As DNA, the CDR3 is TGTGCCAGCAGCGTAGCAGCGGGGGTCACCTTCTATGGCTACACCTTC. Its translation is CASSVAAGVTFYGYTF.

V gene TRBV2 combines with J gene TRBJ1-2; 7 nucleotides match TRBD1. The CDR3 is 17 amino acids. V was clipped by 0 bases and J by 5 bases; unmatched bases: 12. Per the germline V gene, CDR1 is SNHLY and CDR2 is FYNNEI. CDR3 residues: CASSEALHPTGIYGYTF. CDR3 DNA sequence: TGTGCCAGCAGTGAAGCCCTTCACCCGACAGGGATTTATGGCTACACCTTC.

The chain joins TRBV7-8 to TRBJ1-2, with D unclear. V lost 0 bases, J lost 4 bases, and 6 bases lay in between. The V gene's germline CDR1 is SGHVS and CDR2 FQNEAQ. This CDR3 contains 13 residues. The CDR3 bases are TGTGCCAGCAGCTTAGCCCCCCGCTATGGCTACACCTTC. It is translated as CASSLAPRYGYTF. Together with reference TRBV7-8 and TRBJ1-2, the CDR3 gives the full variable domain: GAGVSQSPRYKVAKRGQDVALRCDPISGHVSLFWYQQALGQGPEFLTYFQNEAQLDKSGLPSDRFFAERPEGSVSTLKIQRTQQEDSAVYLCASSLAPRYGYTFGSGTRLTVV.

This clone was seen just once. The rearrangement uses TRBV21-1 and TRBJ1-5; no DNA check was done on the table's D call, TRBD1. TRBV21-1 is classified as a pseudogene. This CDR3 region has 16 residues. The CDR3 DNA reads TGTGCCAGCAGCAATGCAGGGGCTTATAGCAATCAGCCCCAGCATTTT. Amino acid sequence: CASSNAGAYSNQPQHF.

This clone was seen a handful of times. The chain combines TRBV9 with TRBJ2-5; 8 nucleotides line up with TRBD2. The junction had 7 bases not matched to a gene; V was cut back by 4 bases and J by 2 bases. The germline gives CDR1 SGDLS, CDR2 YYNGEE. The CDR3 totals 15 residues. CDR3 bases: TGTGCCAGCAGCACACTTAGCGGGACACAAGAGACCCAGTACTTC. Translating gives CASSTLSGTQETQYF.

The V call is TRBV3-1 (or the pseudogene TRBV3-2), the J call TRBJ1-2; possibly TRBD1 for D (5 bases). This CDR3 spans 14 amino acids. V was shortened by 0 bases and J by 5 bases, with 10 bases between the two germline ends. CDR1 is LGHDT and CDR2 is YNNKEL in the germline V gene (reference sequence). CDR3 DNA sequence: TGTGCCAGCAGCCAAGATCACAGGTGGTATGGCTACACCTTC. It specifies CASSQDHRWYGYTF.

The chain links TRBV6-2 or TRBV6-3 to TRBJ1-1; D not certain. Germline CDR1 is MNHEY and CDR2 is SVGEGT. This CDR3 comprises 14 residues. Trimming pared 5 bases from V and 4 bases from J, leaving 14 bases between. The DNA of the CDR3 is TGTGCCAGCAGTCCCCTCCTGCGGGTCACTGAAGCTTTCTTT. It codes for CASSPLLRVTEAFF.

The CDR3 reads CASSQDGGLVVDTQYF. CDR3 DNA: TGTGCCAGCAGCCAAGATGGCGGACTAGTTGTAGATACGCAGTATTTT. V gene TRBV3-1 (or the pseudogene TRBV3-2) combines with J gene TRBJ2-3; 7 bases fit TRBD2. This CDR3 spans 16 amino acids. With 0 bases clipped from V and 5 bases from J, the junction kept 8 bases outside the gene matches. The germline V gene encodes CDR1 LGHDT and CDR2 YNNKEL (reference sequence).

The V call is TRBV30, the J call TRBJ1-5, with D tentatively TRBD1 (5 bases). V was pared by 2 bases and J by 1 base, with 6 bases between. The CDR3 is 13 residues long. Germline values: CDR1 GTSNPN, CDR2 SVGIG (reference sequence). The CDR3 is CAWSSGSNQPQHF. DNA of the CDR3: TGTGCCTGGAGTTCAGGGAGCAATCAGCCCCAGCATTTT.

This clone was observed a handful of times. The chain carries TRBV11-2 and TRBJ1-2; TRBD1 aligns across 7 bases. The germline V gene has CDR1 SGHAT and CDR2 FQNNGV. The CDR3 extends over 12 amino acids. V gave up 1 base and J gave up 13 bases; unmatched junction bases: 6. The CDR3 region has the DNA TGTGCCAGCAGCTTAGGTACAGGGGAAAGCACCTTC. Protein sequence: CASSLGTGESTF.